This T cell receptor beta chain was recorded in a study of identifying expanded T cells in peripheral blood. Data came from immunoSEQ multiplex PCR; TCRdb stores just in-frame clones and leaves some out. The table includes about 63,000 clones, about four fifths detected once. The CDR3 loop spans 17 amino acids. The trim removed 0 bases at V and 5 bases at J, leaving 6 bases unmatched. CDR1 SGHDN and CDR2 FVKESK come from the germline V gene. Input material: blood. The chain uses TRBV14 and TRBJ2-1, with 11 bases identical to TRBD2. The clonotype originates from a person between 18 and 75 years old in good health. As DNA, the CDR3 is TGTGCCAGCAGCCAAGAATTTGGGACTAGCGGAAACAATGAGCAGTTCTTC. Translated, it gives CASSQEFGTSGNNEQFF.